The 14 T cell receptor beta chains listed next were all sequenced from one sample in a study of beta chain features in type 1 diabetes. What was sequenced were expressed TCRB transcripts, since all of the isolated RNA had been reverse transcribed. Repertoires were generated with immunoSEQ multiplex PCR, while TCRdb's copy carries only in-frame clones and drops some. The repertoire holds about 340,000 clones, with less than 10% as singletons. Sequenced material: central memory CD4+ T cells from blood. Receptors originate from a woman in her late teens or twenties in good health.

The table lists this clone with a few counts. V usage is TRBV4-2 and J usage is TRBJ1-4, with D possibly TRBD1 on 5 matching bases. V was clipped by 2 bases and J by 8 bases, with 15 bases between them. The CDR3 is 15 amino acids. The germline CDR1 and CDR2 sequences are LGHNA and YNFKEQ. This CDR3 reads CASSQRAGTAEKLFF. CDR3 coding DNA: TGTGCCAGCAGCCAACGGGCCGGGACGGCGGAAAAACTGTTTTTT.

The CDR3 bases are TGTGCCAGCAGCCACGGAAGACAGGGTTCCTACGAGCAGTACTTC. Amino acids: CASSHGRQGSYEQYF. The V and J genes are TRBV4-2 and TRBJ2-7; the match to TRBD1 covers 7 bases. From germline, CDR1 is LGHNA and CDR2 YNFKEQ. The CDR3 totals 15 residues. Trimming took 3 bases from V and 1 from J; bases not matched to a gene: 6.

This clone was observed many times. The gene calls are TRBV9 and TRBJ1-1, with D possibly matching TRBD1 (6 bases). This CDR3 has 15 amino acids. The V end lost 3 bases, the J end lost 1 base, and 13 bases lay between the germline ends. Germline CDR1 and CDR2: SGDLS and YYNGEE. CDR3 loop: CASSARGYSNTEAFF. CDR3 DNA: TGTGCCAGCAGCGCAAGGGGGTACTCGAACACTGAAGCTTTCTTT. Filled out from reference TRBV9 and TRBJ1-1, the complete variable domain reads DSGVTQTPKHLITATGQRVTLRCSPRSGDLSVYWYQQSLDQGLQFLIQYYNGEERAKGNILERFSAQQFPDLHSELNLSSLELGDSALYFCASSARGYSNTEAFFGQGTRLTVV.

This clone was found a few times. The chain is built from TRBV2 and TRBJ2-1; the D is unclear. Trimming left V 1 base short and J 4 bases short, with 11 bases between. The CDR3 spans 15 residues. Looked up from germline, CDR1 is SNHLY and CDR2 is FYNNEI. This chain's CDR3 is CASSEVVADYNEQFF. The DNA of the CDR3 is TGTGCCAGCAGTGAAGTGGTGGCGGATTACAATGAGCAGTTCTTC.

The chain couples TRBV27 to TRBJ2-7, with TRBD1 identical over 8 bases. The CDR3 totals 16 residues. Trimming cost V 5 bases and J 5 bases; bases outside gene matches: 14. Looked up from germline, CDR1 is MNHEY and CDR2 is SMNVEV (reference sequence). CDR3 residues: CASSPTRGRGLDEQYF. DNA for the CDR3: TGTGCCAGCAGTCCTACTCGGGGCAGGGGGCTGGACGAGCAGTACTTC.

This sequence joins TRBV7-9 and TRBJ1-2; no firm D call. Germline CDR1 SEHNR, CDR2 FQNEAQ (reference sequence). The CDR3 is 15 residues long. V was clipped by 5 bases and J by 4 bases, with 17 bases between them. The DNA of the CDR3 is TGTGCCAGCAGCCAAGATCAAGTGGGTGGCTATGGCTACACCTTC. Translating gives CASSQDQVGGYGYTF.

The chain links TRBV19 to TRBJ2-7; perhaps TRBD2 as D (5 bases). V lost 0 bases and J lost 6, with 18 bases in between. The CDR3 covers 16 residues. Per germline, CDR1 LNHDA and CDR2 SQIVND (reference sequence). As DNA, the CDR3 is TGTGCCAGTAGTATAGATCGGACGGGAAGGTCCGGCGAGCAGTACTTC. Residues: CASSIDRTGRSGEQYF. Filled out from reference TRBV19 and TRBJ2-7, the complete variable domain reads DGGITQSPKYLFRKEGQNVTLSCEQNLNHDAMYWYRQDPGQGLRLIYYSQIVNDFQKGDIAEGYSVSREKKESFPLTVTSAQKNPTAFYLCASSIDRTGRSGEQYFGPGTRLTVT.

V gene TRBV6-1 combines with J gene TRBJ2-3; TRBD2 might be the D (6 bases). In germline, CDR1 is MNHNS, CDR2 SASEGT. The length of the CDR3 is 14 residues. V was trimmed by 8 bases and J by 2 bases, leaving 14 bases between them. In DNA form, the CDR3 reads TGTGCCAGCGAGGCGGGGAGAATCACAGATACGCAGTATTTT. Protein: CASEAGRITDTQYF.

This clone was recorded many times. The rearrangement links TRBV18 to TRBJ2-5, with 9 positions matching TRBD1. V lost 6 bases to trimming and J lost 4 bases; unmatched junction nucleotides: 9. The V gene's germline CDR1 is KGHSH and CDR2 LQKENI. This CDR3 has 15 amino acids. CDR3 amino acids: CASSKQGAIGETQYF. CDR3 in DNA: TGTGCCAGCTCGAAACAGGGGGCTATTGGAGAGACCCAGTACTTC.

This clone was counted only a few times. The same CDR3 arises from other DNA sequences in this sample as well. The chain recombines TRBV7-8 with TRBJ2-7; D is unclear. The ends were cut back, 5 bases at V and 4 bases at J, with 9 bases in the middle. Per germline, CDR1 SGHVS and CDR2 FQNEAQ. This CDR3 has 12 residues. CDR3 protein: CASSPNPYEQYF. The CDR3 DNA sequence: TGTGCCAGCAGCCCTAACCCTTACGAGCAGTACTTC.

Ten or more counts support this clone. The chain couples TRBV28 to TRBJ1-1; D is unclear. From germline, CDR1 is MDHEN and CDR2 SYDVKM. V lost 8 bases and J 0 bases, leaving 10 bases between the germline ends. This CDR3 has 13 residues. In nucleotides, the CDR3 is TGTGCCAGCGGCAGCCAGATGAACACTGAAGCTTTCTTT. It is translated as CASGSQMNTEAFF.

This clone has just a few counts. This sequence joins TRBV14 and TRBJ1-2; 9 nucleotides agree with TRBD1. The ends lost 3 bases at V and 2 bases at J; junction bases unmatched: 4. Germline V gene lookup returns CDR1 SGHDN and CDR2 FVKESK. This CDR3 has 15 residues. The CDR3 DNA follows: TGTGCCAGCAGCCAGCCCGGGACAGGGAACTATGGCTACACCTTC. Translated: CASSQPGTGNYGYTF.

In its sample, this clone was seen a few times. The rearrangement joins TRBV5-6 to TRBJ2-3, with 8 bases fitting TRBD2. V dropped 2 bases and J dropped 4; count of bases not matched to a gene: 6. This CDR3 has 15 residues. CDR1 SGHDT and CDR2 YYEEEE come from the germline V gene. The CDR3 loop is CASSFRAGGADTQYF. The CDR3, as DNA: TGTGCCAGCAGCTTTAGGGCGGGAGGCGCAGATACGCAGTATTTT.

In its sample, this clone was seen many times. The V gene is TRBV4-2, the J gene TRBJ1-5, with D maybe TRBD1 (5 bases). CDR3 length: 15 amino acids. Per germline, CDR1 LGHNA and CDR2 YNFKEQ. V was clipped by 0 bases and J by 6 bases, with 12 bases between them. The CDR3 DNA reads TGTGCCAGCAGCCAAGATAAAAGGGACGGTCAGCCCCAGCATTTT. Protein sequence: CASSQDKRDGQPQHF.